This T cell receptor beta chain was sequenced for a study of beta chain features in type 1 diabetes. Study-wide context: The number of sorted cells examined across all samples was under 140,000,000. Overall study findings and caveats: Whether TCRB rearrangement is influenced by HLA type went unresolved here. Shorter templates may be favored by PCR, equally so in patients and controls.

Trimming removed 1 base from V and 0 bases from J, with 13 bases in between. The germline V gene encodes CDR1 MNHNS and CDR2 SASEGT. The CDR3 sequence is 18 residues long. Concerning this clone itself: Its specificity is not known.

Since all of the isolated RNA was reverse transcribed, expressed TCRB transcripts were what got sequenced. Method: immunoSEQ multiplex PCR; TCRdb's copy keeps in-frame clones and lacks some. The repertoire holds just over 600,000 clones, with 15% as singletons. Sequences were obtained from naive CD4+ T cells from blood. The TCR comes from a young man in good health. The V call is TRBV6-1, the J call TRBJ1-6, with D uncertain. CDR3 region: CASSEGPAGSSYNSPLHF. The CDR3 bases are TGTGCCAGCAGTGAAGGCCCGGCGGGGAGCTCCTATAATTCACCCCTCCACTTT.